This is a list of T cell receptor beta chains from one sample in a study of beta chain features in type 1 diabetes. The repertoire was sequenced with immunoSEQ multiplex PCR; TCRdb's copy has only in-frame clones and lacks some. The profile covers around 97,000 clones, with 28% appearing a single time and more than 0.45% taken by the ten largest. Source material: central memory CD4+ T cells from blood. The source is a woman aged 18-29 years with type 1 diabetes. The CDR3 runs from the conserved cysteine through the conserved F or W. Fields, in order: V gene, clone size, D gene, CDR3 length, J gene, CDR3 DNA, CDR3 protein. The D gene is left open where the match is weak. Clone size is not always given. Where it is, it says once, few, many or a class for expanded clones.

>TRBV5-1|.|TRBD2|14|TRBJ2-7
TGCGCCAGCAGACCCGGGACTAGCGTCTACGAGCAGTACTTC
CASRPGTSVYEQYF
>TRBV28|.|TRBD2|15|TRBJ2-1
TGTGCCAGCAGTTTATTGGGGGGGAGCGGCAATGAGCAGTTCTTC
CASSLLGGSGNEQFF
>TRBV4-1|.|TRBD2|15|TRBJ2-1
TGTGCCAGCAGCCGTCTAGCGGGTAGCGACAATGAGCAGTTCTTC
CASSRLAGSDNEQFF
>TRBV7-9|few|.|13|TRBJ1-1
TGTGCCAGCAGCGAGGGGGGGCCCACTGAAGCTTTCTTT
CASSEGGPTEAFF
>TRBV19|.|.|14|TRBJ1-1
TGTGCCAGTAGTCCCGGACAGATGAACACTGAAGCTTTCTTT
CASSPGQMNTEAFF
>TRBV2|.|TRBD2|11|TRBJ2-5
TGTGCCTCGGGGGGACAAGAGACCCAGTACTTC
CASGGQETQYF
>TRBV28|.|.|12|TRBJ2-7
TGTGCCAGCAGTTTAGAGGGAAGCGAGCAGTACTTC
CASSLEGSEQYF
>TRBV2|.|.|14|TRBJ1-2
TGTGCCAGCAGGGAAGAAGCCAAGTCCTATGGCTACACCTTC
CASREEAKSYGYTF
>TRBV12-5|.|TRBD1|15|TRBJ2-1
TGTGCTAGTGGGTCACTCTGGACAGGGGGTAATGAGCAGTTCTTC
CASGSLWTGGNEQFF
>TRBV7-2|few|TRBD2|15|TRBJ2-7
TGTGCCAGCAGCCCTATGGCTACTAGCGGCTACGAGCAGTACTTC
CASSPMATSGYEQYF
>TRBV18|.|.|13|TRBJ2-1
TGTGCCAGCTCACAAAATAGCGGAAATGAGCAGTTCTTC
CASSQNSGNEQFF
>TRBV28|few|.|12|TRBJ1-2
TGTGCCAGCCACGCGGACTTCTATGGCTACACCTTC
CASHADFYGYTF
>TRBV19|.|TRBD1|15|TRBJ1-5
TGTGCCAGTAGTATAATGGACAGGGACGATCAGCCCCAGCATTTT
CASSIMDRDDQPQHF
>TRBV5-1|.|TRBD2|14|TRBJ2-3
TGCGCCAGCAAATCGGGAGGGCCCGGAGATACGCAGTATTTT
CASKSGGPGDTQYF
>TRBV10-3|.|.|13|TRBJ1-1
TGTGCCATTGCTGAGACAGTTAACACTGAAGCTTTCTTT
CAIAETVNTEAFF
>TRBV27|few|.|14|TRBJ1-2
TGTGCCAGCACCACATCAGGGGCGGACTATGGCTACACCTTC
CASTTSGADYGYTF
>TRBV7-2|.|.|15|TRBJ1-1
TGTGCCAGCAGCTTAGTGGGGCGGACGAACACTGAAGCTTTCTTT
CASSLVGRTNTEAFF
>TRBV18|.|.|15|TRBJ1-3
TGTGCCAGCTCACCTTCAGGTGACAAGGGAAACACCATATATTTT
CASSPSGDKGNTIYF
>TRBV7-3|.|.|16|TRBJ2-1
TGTGCCAGCAGCTTAAGCGGTAGCGGCCTCTACAATGAGCAGTTCTTC
CASSLSGSGLYNEQFF
>TRBV7-6|.|TRBD2|15|TRBJ2-3
TGTGCCAGCAGCTTAATAGCGGGAGCGGCAGATACGCAGTATTTT
CASSLIAGAADTQYF
>TRBV15|few|.|13|TRBJ2-5
TGTGCCACCAGCACAGGGCGAGGCGAGACCCAGTACTTC
CATSTGRGETQYF
>TRBV5-1|.|TRBD2|17|TRBJ2-3
TGCGCCAGCCAAGTCTCCGGACTAGCGGGAGGTGCAGATACGCAGTATTTT
CASQVSGLAGGADTQYF
>TRBV5-1|.|.|15|TRBJ2-1
TGCGCCAGCAGCGTACAGGGTGACTCCTACAATGAGCAGTTCTTC
CASSVQGDSYNEQFF
>TRBV4-1|.|TRBD2|15|TRBJ2-3
TGCGCCAGCAGCCAAGTACTAGCGGGAGCGGATACGCAGTATTTT
CASSQVLAGADTQYF
>TRBV5-1|.|.|14|TRBJ2-1
TGCGCCAGCAGCGAACAGACAACCTACAATGAGCAGTTCTTC
CASSEQTTYNEQFF
>TRBV29-1|once|TRBD1|13|TRBJ1-6
TGCAGCGTGCAGACAGGGCTCGGTTCACCCCTCCACTTT
CSVQTGLGSPLHF
>TRBV2|few|.|14|TRBJ1-5
TGTGCCAGCAGACCCCTCTATAGCAATCAGCCCCAGCATTTT
CASRPLYSNQPQHF
>TRBV11-1|few|TRBD1|14|TRBJ2-5
TGTGCCAGCAGCCTGCGGACAGGCCCGGAGACCCAGTACTTC
CASSLRTGPETQYF
>TRBV5-1|few|.|16|TRBJ2-1
TGCGCCAGCAGCCTCGAGGGTGGGGAGGTAGGCAATGAGCAGTTCTTC
CASSLEGGEVGNEQFF
>TRBV6-5|.|TRBD2|15|TRBJ2-5
TGTGCCAGCAGTTCCCTGGGACTAGCGGGGGAGACCCAGTACTTC
CASSSLGLAGETQYF
>TRBV12-5|.|TRBD1|16|TRBJ2-6
TGTGCTAGTGGTTTAGGACAGGGGACTGGGGCCAACGTCCTGACTTTC
CASGLGQGTGANVLTF
>TRBV5-1|.|.|13|TRBJ2-2
TGCGCCAGCAGCCCCGACAGGACCGGGGAGCTGTTTTTT
CASSPDRTGELFF
>TRBV10-3|.|.|14|TRBJ1-1
TGTGCCACTTACGACAACGGGAGGAACACTGAAGCTTTCTTT
CATYDNGRNTEAFF
>TRBV12-5|few|TRBD1|16|TRBJ1-1
TGTGCTAGTGGCAGAAATCCACAGGGGATGAACACTGAAGCTTTCTTT
CASGRNPQGMNTEAFF
>TRBV6-1|many|.|13|TRBJ1-1
TGTGCCAGCAGTCCGGGTAAGAACACTGAAGCTTTCTTT
CASSPGKNTEAFF
>TRBV7-8|.|TRBD2|18|TRBJ2-2
TGTGCCAGCAGCCCTAGACGTCTAGCGGGAGTGGGCGGCGGGGAGCTGTTTTTT
CASSPRRLAGVGGGELFF
>TRBV5-6|few|TRBD1|16|TRBJ2-2
TGTGCCAGCAGCTTGCAAGGGACAGGGAACCCCGGGGAGCTGTTTTTT
CASSLQGTGNPGELFF